This T cell receptor (beta chain) was found in a study of blood T cell repertoires in COVID-19. Study summary: Some COVID-19 samples were acute and others convalescent; all came from the United States, Italy and Spain. Sample material is recorded as cDNA or gDNA derived from T cells, B-cell-depleted T cells, or PBMCs.

Under the authors' procedure: Estimates of nucleated cell counts were drawn from the amplification of reference gene primers. Libraries were prepared by immunoSEQ multiplex PCR; TCRdb keeps only in-frame clonotypes and omits some of them. Clone size and V and J calls were adopted from that table, with D and trimming inferred from the DNA. The sample contains some 120,000 clones, around nine tenths of which appear only once. CDR3 length equals 13 residues. Deletions cut 6 bases from V and 5 bases from J, with 11 bases between. The germline CDR1 and CDR2 sequences are LGHNA and YNFKEQ. The chain links TRBV4-2 to TRBJ1-5; D ambiguous. Sequencing was done on a sample of peripheral blood. The TCR comes from a man in his forties with acute or convalescent COVID-19. CDR3 in DNA: TGTGCCAGCAGTTACGGCGGGGATCAGCCCCAGCATTTT. The encoded protein is CASSYGGDQPQHF.